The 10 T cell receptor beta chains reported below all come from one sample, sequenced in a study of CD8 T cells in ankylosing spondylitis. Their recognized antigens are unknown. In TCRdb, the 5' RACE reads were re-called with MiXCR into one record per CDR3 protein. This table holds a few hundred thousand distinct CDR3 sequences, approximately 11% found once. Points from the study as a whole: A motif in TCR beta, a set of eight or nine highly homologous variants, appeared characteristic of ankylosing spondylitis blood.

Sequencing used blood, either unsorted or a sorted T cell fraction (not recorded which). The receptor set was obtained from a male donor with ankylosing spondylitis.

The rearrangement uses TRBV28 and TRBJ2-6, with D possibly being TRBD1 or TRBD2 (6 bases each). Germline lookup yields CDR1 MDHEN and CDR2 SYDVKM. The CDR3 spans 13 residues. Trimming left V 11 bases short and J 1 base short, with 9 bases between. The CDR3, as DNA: TGTGCCGGGGGGCGGTCTGGGGCCAACGTCCTGACTTTC. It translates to CAGGRSGANVLTF. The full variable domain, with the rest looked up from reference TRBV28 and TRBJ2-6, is DVKVTQSSRYLVKRTGEKVFLECVQDMDHENMFWYRQDPGLGLRLIYFSYDVKMKEKGDIPEGYSVSREKKERFSLILESASTNQTSMYLCAGGRSGANVLTFGAGSRLTVL.

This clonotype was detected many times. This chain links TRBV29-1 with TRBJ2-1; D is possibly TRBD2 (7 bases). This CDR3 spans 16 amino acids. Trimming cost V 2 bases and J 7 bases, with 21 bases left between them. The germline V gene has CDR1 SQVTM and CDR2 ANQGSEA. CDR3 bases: TGCAGCGTTGAACCCAGCAGGAGGGGGGGGTGGAATGAGCAGTTCTTC. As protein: CSVEPSRRGGWNEQFF.

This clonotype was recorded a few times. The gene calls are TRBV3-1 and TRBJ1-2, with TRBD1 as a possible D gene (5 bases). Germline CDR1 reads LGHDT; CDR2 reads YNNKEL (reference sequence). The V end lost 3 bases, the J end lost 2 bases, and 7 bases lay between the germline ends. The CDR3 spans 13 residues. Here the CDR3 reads CASSHRDNYGYTF. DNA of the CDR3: TGTGCCAGCAGCCACCGGGACAACTATGGCTACACCTTC.

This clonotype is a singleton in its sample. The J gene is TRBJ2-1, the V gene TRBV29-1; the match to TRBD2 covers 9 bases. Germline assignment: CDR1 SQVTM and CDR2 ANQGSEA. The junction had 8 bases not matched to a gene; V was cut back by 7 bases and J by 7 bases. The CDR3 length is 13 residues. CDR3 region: CSAGTSPTNEQFF. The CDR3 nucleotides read TGCAGCGCCGGGACTAGCCCCACGAATGAGCAGTTCTTC.

The CDR3 sequence is CSAPGQGIGGSGELFF. As DNA, the CDR3 is TGCAGTGCCCCGGGACAGGGTATTGGTGGATCCGGGGAGCTGTTTTTT. The chain joins TRBV20-1 to TRBJ2-2; 9 bases are shared with TRBD1. Germline trimming cut 6 bases from V and 6 bases from J; bases unmatched to any gene: 14. Germline values: CDR1 DFQATT, CDR2 SNEGSKA (reference sequence). CDR3 length: 16 residues.

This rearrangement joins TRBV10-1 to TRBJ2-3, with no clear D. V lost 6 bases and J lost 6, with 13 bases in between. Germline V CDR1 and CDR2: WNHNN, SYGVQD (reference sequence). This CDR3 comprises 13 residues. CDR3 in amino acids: CASRQGLADTQYF. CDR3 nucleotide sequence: TGCGCCAGCAGACAAGGCCTGGCGGATACGCAGTATTTT.

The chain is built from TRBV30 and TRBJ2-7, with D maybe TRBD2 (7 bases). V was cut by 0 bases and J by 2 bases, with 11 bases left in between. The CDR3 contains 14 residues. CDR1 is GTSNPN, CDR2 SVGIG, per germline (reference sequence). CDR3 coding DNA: TGTGCCTGGAGTGTTGTAGGGGGGGCCTACGAGCAGTACTTC. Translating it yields CAWSVVGGAYEQYF.

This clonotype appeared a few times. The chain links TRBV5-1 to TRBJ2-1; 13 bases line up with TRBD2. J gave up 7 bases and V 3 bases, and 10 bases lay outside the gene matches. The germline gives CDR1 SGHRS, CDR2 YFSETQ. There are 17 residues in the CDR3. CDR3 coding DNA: TGCGCCAGCAGCTCCCTAACCGGGACTAGCGGGACTAATGAGCAGTTCTTC. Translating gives CASSSLTGTSGTNEQFF.

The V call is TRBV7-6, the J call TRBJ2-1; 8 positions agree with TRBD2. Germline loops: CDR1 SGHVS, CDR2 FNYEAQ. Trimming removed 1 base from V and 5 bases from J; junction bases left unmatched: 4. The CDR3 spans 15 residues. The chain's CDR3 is CASSLGLAKNNEQFF. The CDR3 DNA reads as TGTGCCAGCAGCTTAGGACTAGCGAAGAACAATGAGCAGTTCTTC. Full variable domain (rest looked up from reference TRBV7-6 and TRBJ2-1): GAGVSQSPRYKVTKRGQDVALRCDPISGHVSLYWYRQALGQGPEFLTYFNYEAQQDKSGLPNDRFSAERPEGSISTLTIQRTEQRDSAMYRCASSLGLAKNNEQFFGPGTRLTVL.

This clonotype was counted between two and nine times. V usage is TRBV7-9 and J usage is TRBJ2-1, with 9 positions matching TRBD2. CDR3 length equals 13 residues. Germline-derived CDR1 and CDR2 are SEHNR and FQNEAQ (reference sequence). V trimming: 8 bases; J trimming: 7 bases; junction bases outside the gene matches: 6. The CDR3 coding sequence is TGTGCCAGCCTGTCTAGCGGGACAAATGAGCAGTTCTTC. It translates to CASLSSGTNEQFF. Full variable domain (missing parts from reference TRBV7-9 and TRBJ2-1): DTGVSQNPRHKITKRGQNVTFRCDPISEHNRLYWYRQTLGQGPEFLTYFQNEAQLEKSRLLSDRFSAERPKGSFSTLEIQRTEQGDSAMYLCASLSSGTNEQFFGPGTRLTVL.